These T cell receptor beta chains were read from a single sample in a study of siplizumab effects on memory and regulatory T cells. Repertoires were generated with immunoSEQ multiplex PCR, while TCRdb's copy carries only in-frame clones and drops some. The sample has approximately 94,000 clones; 94% are singletons. Sequences were obtained from non-Treg CD4+ T cells sorted from blood. The receptors stem from a human donor in good health. Each CDR3 is given with its conserved first and last residue. Clone size, where shown, is once, few, many, or a class for clones that have expanded.

>TRBV28|-|TRBJ1-5
CASTSGQLNQPQHF
>TRBV18|once|TRBJ2-7
CASSPMTSSYEQYF
>TRBV7-9|-|TRBJ2-1
CASSSPPEQFF
>TRBV7-9|-|TRBJ2-3
CASSLGGDSVTQYF
>TRBV9|-|TRBJ2-7
CASSLWPTSGSGEQYF
>TRBV6-1|-|TRBJ2-7
CASTTSGRAEQYF
>TRBV28|-|TRBJ1-4
CASRLDGSGGEKLFF
>TRBV5-1|-|TRBJ2-7
CASSLPLRQGIEVLSYEQYF
>TRBV7-3|-|TRBJ1-1
CASSLQGARVIPEAFF
>TRBV29-1|-|TRBJ1-1
CSVGAMGQDTEAFF
>TRBV6-1|-|TRBJ2-2
CASTSYTGELFF
>TRBV7-2|-|TRBJ1-5
CASSLGLHDVPQHF
>TRBV4-1|-|TRBJ1-2
CASSQPGRGGNYGYTF
>TRBV5-1|-|TRBJ2-5
CASSLAGGPGETQYF
>TRBV5-1|few|TRBJ1-5
CASSPRTGADQPQHF
>TRBV7-9|-|TRBJ2-3
CASSLGGGGDTQYF
>TRBV6-5|-|TRBJ2-7
CASSYGGTLSYEQYF
>TRBV19|-|TRBJ2-3
CASSTGQGALGTDTQYF
>TRBV5-6|-|TRBJ2-5
CASSLLGVQSQETQYF
>TRBV9|-|TRBJ2-1
CASSVGSGANEQFF
>TRBV6-1|-|TRBJ2-2
CASSDCPGLAGVIGELFF
>TRBV6-6|once|TRBJ2-7
CASTQGPASSYEQYF
>TRBV29-1|-|TRBJ2-7
CSVGGGSSYEQYF
>TRBV2|-|TRBJ2-1
CASRPDYNEQFF
>TRBV7-7|-|TRBJ2-5
CASSLLLAGQETQYF
>TRBV9|-|TRBJ2-3
CASSPSQAYAIDTQYF
>TRBV15|-|TRBJ2-1
CATSRDLAGVKYFEQFF
>TRBV5-1|-|TRBJ1-3
CASSLVGTGGRGNTIYF
>TRBV5-1|-|TRBJ2-1
CASSLALGGRAVNEQFF
>TRBV2|-|TRBJ1-5
CASSEATGGQPQHF
>TRBV2|-|TRBJ1-1
CASSSTGRAFF
>TRBV19|-|TRBJ1-5
CASRDRGRQPQHF
>TRBV5-8|-|TRBJ2-7
CASSSALQNRGKYF
>TRBV6-5|-|TRBJ1-6
CASSRFPLDSPLHF
>TRBV19|-|TRBJ2-2
CASSMTGNTGELFF
>TRBV27|-|TRBJ2-7
CASALQGIYEQYF
>TRBV29-1|-|TRBJ1-1
CSVEIGGGTEAFF
>TRBV18|-|TRBJ2-2
CASSPGSRRNTGELFF
>TRBV11-2|-|TRBJ2-5
CASSARGQYF
>TRBV5-1|-|TRBJ2-1
CASSLGQGSYNEQFF
>TRBV6-5|-|TRBJ1-2
CASSYPGQGVYGYTF
>TRBV27|-|TRBJ2-5
CASSSPHRGLEETQYF
>TRBV2|-|TRBJ1-6
CASSADRGRSPLHF
>TRBV5-1|-|TRBJ2-1
CASSREGHDNEQFF
>TRBV9|-|TRBJ2-3
CASSEGGDTQYF
>TRBV9|-|TRBJ1-1
CASSVKIEGTEAFF
>TRBV5-1|-|TRBJ2-7
CASSLSPAGGSYEQYF
>TRBV6-5|-|TRBJ2-5
CASSASGTSQETQYF
>TRBV6-1|-|TRBJ2-1
CASSRLAGGNNEQFF
>TRBV2|-|TRBJ2-5
CASRRQQETQYF